The clone carrying this TCR beta chain has a single count. This entry comes from a study of blood T cell repertoires in COVID-19. Study summary: Collection of acute and convalescent COVID-19 samples took place in the United States, Italy and Spain. The analysed material was cDNA or gDNA that came from T cells, B-cell-depleted T cells, or PBMCs.

Source study methods: Reference gene primer amplification yielded estimated nucleated cell counts. Profiled with immunoSEQ multiplex PCR; TCRdb holds only in-frame clones, not every one. V and J calls and clone size follow that table, whereas D and trimming were derived from the DNA. In the table there are approximately 250,000 clones, approximately 86% of which are singletons. This TCR was recovered from a man aged 40-49 years with active or convalescent COVID-19. What was sequenced was peripheral blood.

CDR3 sequence: CASSGDGTSGTDTQYF. The CDR3 bases are TGTGCCAGCAGCGGAGACGGGACTAGCGGCACAGATACGCAGTATTTT. The V gene is TRBV9, the J gene TRBJ2-3, with 10 bases aligning to TRBD2. J gave up 1 base and V 3 bases, and 5 bases lay outside the gene matches. The CDR3 has 16 residues. Per the germline V gene, CDR1 is SGDLS and CDR2 is YYNGEE.